The present entry profiles one T cell receptor (beta chain) with its context. The sample belongs to a study of blood T cell repertoires in COVID-19. Per the authors' pipeline: Using reference gene primer amplification, nucleated cell counts were estimated. The repertoire was sequenced with immunoSEQ multiplex PCR; TCRdb's copy has only in-frame clones and lacks some. V, J and clone size are taken as reported in that table, and D and trimming were inferred from the DNA itself. The sample lists 360,000 or so clones, 88% occurring once. Individuals aged roughly 18 to 95 years were recruited from about two dozen US areas. Cohorts were based on clinical histories the participants reported. Material: PBMCs or T cells enriched from blood (not recorded which). This sequence was found in a woman aged 30 to 39 who had been exposed to COVID-19.

The CDR3 sequence is CASSYGSPTDTQYF. Here the CDR3 DNA reads TGTGCCAGCAGTTACGGTAGTCCCACAGATACGCAGTATTTT. The chain employs TRBV6-5 and TRBJ2-3; no firm D call. V lost 2 bases and J 2 bases, leaving 8 bases between the germline ends. The CDR3 runs to 14 residues. Germline CDR1 and CDR2: MNHEY and SVGAGI.